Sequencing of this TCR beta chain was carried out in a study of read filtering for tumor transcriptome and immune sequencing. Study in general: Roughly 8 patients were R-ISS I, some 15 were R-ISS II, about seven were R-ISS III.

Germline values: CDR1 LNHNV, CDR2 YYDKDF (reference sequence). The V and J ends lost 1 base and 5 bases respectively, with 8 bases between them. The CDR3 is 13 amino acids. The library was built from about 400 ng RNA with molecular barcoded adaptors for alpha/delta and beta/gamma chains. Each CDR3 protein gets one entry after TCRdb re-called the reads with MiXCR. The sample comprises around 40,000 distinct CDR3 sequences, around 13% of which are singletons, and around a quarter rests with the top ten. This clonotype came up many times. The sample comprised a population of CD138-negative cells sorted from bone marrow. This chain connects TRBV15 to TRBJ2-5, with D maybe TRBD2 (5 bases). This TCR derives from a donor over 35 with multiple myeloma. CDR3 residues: CATSRVGEETQYF. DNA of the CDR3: TGTGCCACCAGCAGAGTCGGGGAGGAGACCCAGTACTTC.